This entry is about one TCR beta chain. The antigen is undetermined. This sample was taken from a study of cytomegalovirus exposure and HLA in healthy donors. General observations from the study: In vitro confirmation showed a few CMV-associated chains to be CMV antigen specific. As a later analysis showed, a missense DCLRE1C variant was linked to trimming of TCR beta V- and J-genes.

PCR amplification relied on 60 Vbeta primers (plus 13 Jbeta primers). TCRdb's table, derived via immunoSEQ multiplex PCR, lists solely in-frame clones and lacks some. Counted here are around 81,000 clones, 60% to 70% occurring once; the ten biggest clones make up over 5.5%. V gave up 1 base and J gave up 0 bases; unmatched junction bases: 5. This CDR3 contains 16 residues. CDR1 SGHRS and CDR2 YFSETQ come from the germline V gene. The J gene is TRBJ2-3, the V gene TRBV5-1; TRBD2 matches at 7 bases. The receptor's source is a man aged 25 to 40 in good health and CMV-seropositive. The sample was PBMCs. The CDR3 DNA reads TGCGCCAGCAGCTTGTTTCGCGGGGGTAGCACAGATACGCAGTATTTT. It specifies CASSLFRGGSTDTQYF.